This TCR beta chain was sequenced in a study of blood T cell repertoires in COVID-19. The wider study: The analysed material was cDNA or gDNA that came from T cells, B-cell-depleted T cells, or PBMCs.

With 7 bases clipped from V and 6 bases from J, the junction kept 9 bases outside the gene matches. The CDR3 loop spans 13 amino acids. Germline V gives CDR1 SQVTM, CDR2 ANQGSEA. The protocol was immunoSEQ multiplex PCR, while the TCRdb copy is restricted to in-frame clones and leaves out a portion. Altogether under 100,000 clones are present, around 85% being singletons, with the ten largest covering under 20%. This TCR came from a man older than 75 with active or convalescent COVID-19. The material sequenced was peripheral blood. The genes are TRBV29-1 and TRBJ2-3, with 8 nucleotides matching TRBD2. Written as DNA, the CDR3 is TGCAGCGCCGAACGGGGGGGGTCGGATACGCAGTATTTT. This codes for CSAERGGSDTQYF.